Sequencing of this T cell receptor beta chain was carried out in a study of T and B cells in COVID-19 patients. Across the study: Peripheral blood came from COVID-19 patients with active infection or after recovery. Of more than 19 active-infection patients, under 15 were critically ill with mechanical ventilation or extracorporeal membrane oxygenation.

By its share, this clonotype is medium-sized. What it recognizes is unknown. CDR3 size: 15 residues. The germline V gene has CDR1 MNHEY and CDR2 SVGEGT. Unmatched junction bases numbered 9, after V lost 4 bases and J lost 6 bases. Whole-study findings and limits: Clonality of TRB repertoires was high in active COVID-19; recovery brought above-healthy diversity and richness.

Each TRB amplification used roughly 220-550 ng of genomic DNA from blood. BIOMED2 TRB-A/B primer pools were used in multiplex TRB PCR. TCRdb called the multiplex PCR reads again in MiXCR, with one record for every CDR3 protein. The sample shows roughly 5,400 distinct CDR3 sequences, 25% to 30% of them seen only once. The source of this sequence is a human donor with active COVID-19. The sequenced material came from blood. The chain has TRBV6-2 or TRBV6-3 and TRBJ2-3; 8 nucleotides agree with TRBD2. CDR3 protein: CASSSLPGGPDTQYF. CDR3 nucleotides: TGTGCCAGCAGTTCTCTGCCGGGAGGGCCGGATACGCAGTATTTT.